Listed here are 8 T cell receptor beta chains from one sample, sequenced in a study of blood T cell repertoires in COVID-19 (dated by TCRdb to the early 2020s). Library preparation employed the immunoSEQ multiplex PCR assay. TCRdb holds this immuneACCESS table with in-frame rearrangements only. Some clones are missing; in checked studies, unresolved V genes explain under half, and the rest has no known cause. This sample has about 230,000 clones in its table, and roughly nine tenths of those were observed once. The ten most abundant clones make up approximately 4.3% of the sample. Sample: PBMCs or T cells enriched from blood (not recorded which). The receptors originated from a woman under 40 with acute COVID-19.

The rearrangement uses TRBV2 and TRBJ1-2; TRBD1 aligns across 7 bases. V was clipped by 6 bases and J by 3 bases; unmatched bases: 7. This CDR3 has 14 residues. Germline-derived CDR1 and CDR2 are SNHLY and FYNNEI. The CDR3 here is CASSADREDYGYTF. Written as DNA, the CDR3 is TGTGCCAGCAGCGCAGACAGGGAGGACTATGGCTACACCTTC.

CDR3 nucleotide sequence: TGTGCCGGGTCATCACGGGACTATGGCTACACCTTC. Encoded protein: CAGSSRDYGYTF. The rearrangement uses TRBV19 and TRBJ1-2; D gene uncertain. The CDR3 totals 12 residues. The germline V gene encodes CDR1 LNHDA and CDR2 SQIVND (reference sequence). V was pared by 11 bases and J by 3 bases, with 13 bases between.

The chain carries TRBV6-4 and TRBJ2-1; 10 bases line up with TRBD2. Losses at the gene ends were 1 base for V and 5 bases for J; bases not matched to a gene: 2. Looked up from germline, CDR1 is MRHNA and CDR2 is SNTAGT. The CDR3 extends over 15 amino acids. The CDR3 DNA sequence: TGTGCCAGCAGTGACTTAAGCGGGGGGGACAATGAGCAGTTCTTC. It translates to CASSDLSGGDNEQFF.

The J gene is TRBJ2-3, the V gene TRBV11-2, with 10 nucleotides matching TRBD2. Germline lookup yields CDR1 SGHAT and CDR2 FQNNGV. V was clipped by 4 bases and J by 2 bases; unmatched bases: 9. This CDR3 contains 17 residues. CDR3 DNA sequence: TGTGCCAGCAGCTGGTCTGAGCGGGGGGGAATCACAGATACGCAGTATTTT. Its protein is CASSWSERGGITDTQYF.

The chain is built from TRBV27 and TRBJ2-1; 9 bases align to TRBD2. Germline V gene data show CDR1 as MNHEY and CDR2 as SMNVEV (reference sequence). The CDR3 consists of 13 residues. The V and J ends lost 7 bases and 8 bases, in that order; junction bases with no gene match: 6. Written as DNA, the CDR3 is TGTGCCAGCAAGGAAGTAGCGGGGGATGAGCAGTTCTTC. As protein: CASKEVAGDEQFF.

The chain carries TRBV5-1 and TRBJ1-1, with D unclear. In germline, CDR1 is SGHRS, CDR2 YFSETQ. The CDR3 contains 15 residues. Trimming cost V 4 bases and J 1 base, with 14 bases left between them. The CDR3 region has the DNA TGCGCCAGCAGCCCCCGGGAGGGTGGGAACACTGAAGCTTTCTTT. Amino acid sequence: CASSPREGGNTEAFF. The full variable domain, with the rest looked up from reference TRBV5-1 and TRBJ1-1, is KAGVTQTPRYLIKTRGQQVTLSCSPISGHRSVSWYQQTPGQGLQFLFEYFSETQRNKGNFPGRFSGRQFSNSRSEMNVSTLELGDSALYLCASSPREGGNTEAFFGQGTRLTVV.

This clone was observed a single time. V usage is TRBV24-1 and J usage is TRBJ1-6, with D tentatively TRBD1 (5 bases). CDR1 is KGHDR and CDR2 is SFDVKD in the germline V gene. V was cut by 4 bases and J by 0 bases, with 21 bases left in between. This CDR3 is 20 amino acids long. The CDR3 DNA sequence: TGTGCCACCAGTGACCCCGGGGGAGGGCCATATAGCTCCTATAATTCACCCCTCCACTTT. As protein: CATSDPGGGPYSSYNSPLHF.

The chain combines TRBV6-4 with TRBJ2-1; TRBD1 agrees at 9 bases. Germline trimming cut 6 bases from V and 6 bases from J; bases unmatched to any gene: 6. CDR1 and CDR2 (germline): MRHNA, SNTAGT. The CDR3 is 14 residues long. The CDR3 coding sequence is TGTGCCAGCAGCGCGGACAGGGGCTCCAATGAGCAGTTCTTC. As protein: CASSADRGSNEQFF.